The present T cell receptor beta chain was sequenced within a study of post-analysis software for immune sequencing data. Points from the study as a whole: Five TRBV segments, TRBV5-6, TRBV5-1 and TRBV20-1 among them, were found more frequent in patients than controls. Strong co-clustering by F measure linked samples that shared a preparation batch.

Tagging with unique molecular identifiers was a feature of the TCR beta cDNA libraries. TCRdb fed the PCR reads into MiXCR, producing one record per CDR3 protein. The sample has 450,000 to 650,000 distinct CDR3 sequences; roughly 45% are singletons. The V end lost 0 bases, the J end lost 2 bases, and 13 bases lay between the germline ends. The length of the CDR3 is 15 residues. CDR1 is DFQATT, CDR2 SNEGSKA, per germline (reference sequence). To note about this clonotype: As yet, its antigen is unknown.

The clonotype was recovered from a girl between 10 and 17 years old with multiple sclerosis. The V and J genes are TRBV20-1 and TRBJ2-5; D call uncertain. Source material: blood. The CDR3 coding sequence is TGCAGTGCTAGAGATCCCTACCTATTGCAAGAGACCCAGTACTTC. Translated: CSARDPYLLQETQYF.